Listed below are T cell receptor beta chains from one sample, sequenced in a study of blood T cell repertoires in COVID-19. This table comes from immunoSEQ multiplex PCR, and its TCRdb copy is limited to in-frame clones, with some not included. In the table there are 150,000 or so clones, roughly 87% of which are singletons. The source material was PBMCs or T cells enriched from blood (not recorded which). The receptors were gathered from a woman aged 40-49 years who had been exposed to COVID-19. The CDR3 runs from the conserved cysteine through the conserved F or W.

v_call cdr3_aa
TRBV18 CASSSGDQETQYF
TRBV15 CATSRDGGANNQPQHF
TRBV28 CASRRGSEAFF
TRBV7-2 CASSLDTGGGSYEQYF
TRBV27 CASSGRTEAFF
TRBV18 CASSPSQGTEAFF
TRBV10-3 CAISESGTTGGSYEQYF
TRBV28 CASRPTSGRWYETQYF
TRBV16 CASSPPGSSYEQYF
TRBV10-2 CASSDQGTANEKLFF
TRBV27 CASSLRGQTTLSSGANVLTF
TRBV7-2 CASSFNRERGYTF
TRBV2 CASRDRFGYTF
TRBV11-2 CASSPGTSGGIRQETQYF
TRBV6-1 CASSELTGGTDTQYF
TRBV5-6 CASSLAGQGRTNSPLHF
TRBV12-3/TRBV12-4 CASSLGTAEAFF
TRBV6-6 CASSRQGASLSYGYTF
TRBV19 CASSIVHSTYEQYF
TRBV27 CASGRSSETQYF
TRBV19 CASSRETGTGGSPLHF
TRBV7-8 CASSRQTDTQYF
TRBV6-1 CASSEVGGQGRSYNSPLHF
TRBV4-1 CASSQDVTGAHYGYTF
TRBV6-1 CASSEALAFGLAGETQYF
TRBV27 CASSPAPGLALNEQFF
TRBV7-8 CASSLYRVSGNTIYF
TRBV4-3 CASSQGRGSYNEQFF
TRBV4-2 CASSALAGGTTGELFF
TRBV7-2 CASSLSQLVDGELFF
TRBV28 CASTLGWGGRTEAFF
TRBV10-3 CAIRADRERSPLHF
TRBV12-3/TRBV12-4 CASRRQGAHEQYF
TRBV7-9 CASSSPVQGRGTGELFF
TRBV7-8 CASSRNRVKGNQPQHF
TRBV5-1 CASSLQGADEQFF
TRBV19 CASTSGGQGANYGYTF
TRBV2 CASNSGDQPQHF
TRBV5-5 CASSLMFGFQETQYF
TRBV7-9 CATVPGLAGVGEQYF